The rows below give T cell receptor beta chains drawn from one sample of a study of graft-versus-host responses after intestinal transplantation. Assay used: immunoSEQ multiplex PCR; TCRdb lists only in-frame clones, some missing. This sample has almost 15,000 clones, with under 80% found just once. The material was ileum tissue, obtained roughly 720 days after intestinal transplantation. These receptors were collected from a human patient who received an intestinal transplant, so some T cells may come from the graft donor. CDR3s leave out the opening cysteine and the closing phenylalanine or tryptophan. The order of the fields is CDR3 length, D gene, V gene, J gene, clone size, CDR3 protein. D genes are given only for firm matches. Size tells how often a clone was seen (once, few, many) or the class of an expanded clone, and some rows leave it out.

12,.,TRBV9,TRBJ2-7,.,ASSASGGPYEQY
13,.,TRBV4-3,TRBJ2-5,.,ASSQEGLSGETQY
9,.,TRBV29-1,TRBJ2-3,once,SVEQADTQY
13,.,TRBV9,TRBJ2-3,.,ASSVEVWGADTQY
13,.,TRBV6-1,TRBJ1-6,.,ASSEVQGLRSPLH
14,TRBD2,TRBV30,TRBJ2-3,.,AWSSRAGRGTDTQY
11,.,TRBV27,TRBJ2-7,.,ASSLKLTSEQY
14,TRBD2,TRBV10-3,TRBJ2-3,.,AISALGLAGGDTQY
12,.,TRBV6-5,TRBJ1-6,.,ASRLQGANSPLH
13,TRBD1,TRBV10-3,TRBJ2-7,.,AISESGGQGHEQY
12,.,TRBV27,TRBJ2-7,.,ASSLRDISYEQY
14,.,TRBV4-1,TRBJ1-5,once,ASSQLWRSSNQPQH
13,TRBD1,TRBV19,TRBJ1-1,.,ASTYWTGQDTEAF
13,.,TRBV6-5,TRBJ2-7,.,ASSPLLRMSYEQY
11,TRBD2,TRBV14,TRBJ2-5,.,ASSQGGGETQY
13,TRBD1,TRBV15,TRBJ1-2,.,ATSRAGTGGYGYT
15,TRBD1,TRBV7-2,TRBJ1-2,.,ASSLVVGQALNYGYT
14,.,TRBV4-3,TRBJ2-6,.,ASSLESGSGANVLT
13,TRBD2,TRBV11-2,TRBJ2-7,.,ASSLVGLADYEQY
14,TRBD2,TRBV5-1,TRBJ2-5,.,ASSLATSGVGETQY
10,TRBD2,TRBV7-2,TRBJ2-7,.,ASSLRLAEQY
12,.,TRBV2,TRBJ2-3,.,ASRRTASTDTQY